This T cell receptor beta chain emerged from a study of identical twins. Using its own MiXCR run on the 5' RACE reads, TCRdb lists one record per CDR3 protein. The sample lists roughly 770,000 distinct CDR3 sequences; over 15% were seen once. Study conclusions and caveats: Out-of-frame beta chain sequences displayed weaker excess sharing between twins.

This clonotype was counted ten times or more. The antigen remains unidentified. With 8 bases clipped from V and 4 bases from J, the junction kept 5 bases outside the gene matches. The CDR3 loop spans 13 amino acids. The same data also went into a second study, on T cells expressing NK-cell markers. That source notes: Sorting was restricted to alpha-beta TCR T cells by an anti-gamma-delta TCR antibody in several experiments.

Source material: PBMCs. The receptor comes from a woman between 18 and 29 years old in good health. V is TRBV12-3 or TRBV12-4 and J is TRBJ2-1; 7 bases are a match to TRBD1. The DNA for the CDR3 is TGTGCCAGCGGGACAGCAGAGTACAATGAGCAGTTCTTC. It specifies CASGTAEYNEQFF.